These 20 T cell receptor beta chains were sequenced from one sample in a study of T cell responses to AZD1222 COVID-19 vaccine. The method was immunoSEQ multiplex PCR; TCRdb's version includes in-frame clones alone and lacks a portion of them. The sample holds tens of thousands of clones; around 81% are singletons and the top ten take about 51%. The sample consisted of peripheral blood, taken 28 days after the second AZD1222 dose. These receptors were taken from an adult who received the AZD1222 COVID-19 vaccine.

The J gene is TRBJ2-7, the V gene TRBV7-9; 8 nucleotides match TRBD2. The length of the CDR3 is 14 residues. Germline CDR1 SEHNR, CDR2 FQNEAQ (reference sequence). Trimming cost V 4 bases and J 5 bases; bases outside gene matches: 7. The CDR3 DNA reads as TGTGCCAGCAGCTCGGGACTCGGGGGGGACGAGCAGTACTTC. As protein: CASSSGLGGDEQYF.

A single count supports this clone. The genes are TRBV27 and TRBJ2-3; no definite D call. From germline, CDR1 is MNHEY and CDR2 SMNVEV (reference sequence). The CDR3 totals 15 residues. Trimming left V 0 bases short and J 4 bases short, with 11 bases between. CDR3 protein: CASSLSARLADTQYF. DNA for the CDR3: TGTGCCAGCAGTTTATCCGCTAGGTTGGCAGATACGCAGTATTTT.

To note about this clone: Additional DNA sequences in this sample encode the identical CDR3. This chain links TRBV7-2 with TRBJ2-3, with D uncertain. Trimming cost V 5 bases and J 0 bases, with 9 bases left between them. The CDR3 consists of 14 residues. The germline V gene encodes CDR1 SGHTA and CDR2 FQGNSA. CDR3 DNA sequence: TGTGCCAGCAGCCCCGACTTAAGCACAGATACGCAGTATTTT. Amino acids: CASSPDLSTDTQYF.

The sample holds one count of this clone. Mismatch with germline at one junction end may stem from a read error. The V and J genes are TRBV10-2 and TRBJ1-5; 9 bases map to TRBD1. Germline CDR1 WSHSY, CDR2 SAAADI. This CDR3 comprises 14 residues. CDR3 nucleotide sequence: TGCGCCAGCAGTGGTACAGGGGGCAAGCAGCCCCAGCATTTT. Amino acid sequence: CASSGTGGKQPQHF.

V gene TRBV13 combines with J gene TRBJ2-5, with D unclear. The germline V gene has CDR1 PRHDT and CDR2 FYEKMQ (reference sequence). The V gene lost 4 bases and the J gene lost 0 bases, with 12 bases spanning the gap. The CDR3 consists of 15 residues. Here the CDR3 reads CASSSQWANQETQYF. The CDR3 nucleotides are TGTGCCAGCAGCTCCCAGTGGGCCAACCAAGAGACCCAGTACTTC.

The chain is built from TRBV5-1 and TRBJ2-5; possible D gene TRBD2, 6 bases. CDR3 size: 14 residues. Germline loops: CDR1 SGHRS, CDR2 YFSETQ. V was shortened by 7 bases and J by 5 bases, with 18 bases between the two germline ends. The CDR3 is CASGIADEGETQYF. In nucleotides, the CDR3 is TGCGCCAGCGGGATAGCGGACGAGGGGGAGACCCAGTACTTC.

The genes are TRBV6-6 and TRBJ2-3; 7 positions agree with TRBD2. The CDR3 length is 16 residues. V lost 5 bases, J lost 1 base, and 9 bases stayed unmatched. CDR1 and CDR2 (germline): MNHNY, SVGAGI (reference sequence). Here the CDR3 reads CASSPLRLAGTDTQYF. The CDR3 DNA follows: TGTGCCAGCAGTCCCCTCCGGCTAGCGGGCACAGATACGCAGTATTTT.

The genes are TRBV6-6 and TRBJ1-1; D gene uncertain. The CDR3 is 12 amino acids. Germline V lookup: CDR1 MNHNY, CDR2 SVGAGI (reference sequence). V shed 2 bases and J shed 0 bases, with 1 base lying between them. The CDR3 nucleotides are TGTGCCAGCAGTTACATGAACACTGAAGCTTTCTTT. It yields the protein CASSYMNTEAFF.

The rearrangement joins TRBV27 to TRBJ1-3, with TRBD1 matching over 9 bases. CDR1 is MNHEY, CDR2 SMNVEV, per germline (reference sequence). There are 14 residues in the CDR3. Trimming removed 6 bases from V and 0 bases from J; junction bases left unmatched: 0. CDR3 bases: TGTGCCAGCAGGGACAGGGGCTCTGGAAACACCATATATTTT. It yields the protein CASRDRGSGNTIYF.

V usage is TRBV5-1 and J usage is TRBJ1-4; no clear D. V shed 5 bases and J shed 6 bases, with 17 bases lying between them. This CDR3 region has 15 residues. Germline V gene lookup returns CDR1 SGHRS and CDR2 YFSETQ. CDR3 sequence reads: CASRPDPGNYEKLFF. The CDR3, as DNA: TGCGCCAGCAGACCCGACCCCGGCAACTATGAAAAACTGTTTTTT.

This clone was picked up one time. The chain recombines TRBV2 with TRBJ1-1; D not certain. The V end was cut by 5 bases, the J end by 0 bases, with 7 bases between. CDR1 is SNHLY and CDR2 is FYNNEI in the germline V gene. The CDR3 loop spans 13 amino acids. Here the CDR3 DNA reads TGTGCCAGCAGTAGGACGATGAACACTGAAGCTTTCTTT. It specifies CASSRTMNTEAFF.

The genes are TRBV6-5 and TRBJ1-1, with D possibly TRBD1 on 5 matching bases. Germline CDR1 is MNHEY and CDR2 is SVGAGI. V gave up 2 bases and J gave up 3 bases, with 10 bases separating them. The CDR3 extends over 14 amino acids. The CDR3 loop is CASSYQGWDTEAFF. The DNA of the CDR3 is TGTGCCAGCAGTTACCAGGGTTGGGACACTGAAGCTTTCTTT.

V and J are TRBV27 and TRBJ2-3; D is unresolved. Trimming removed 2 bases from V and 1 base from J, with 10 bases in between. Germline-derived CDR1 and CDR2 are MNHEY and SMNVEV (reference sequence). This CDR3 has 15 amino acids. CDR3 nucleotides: TGTGCCAGCAGTTTACTGGCCGGGCGCACAGATACGCAGTATTTT. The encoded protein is CASSLLAGRTDTQYF.

The DNA for the CDR3 is TGTGCCAGCAGCTTAGAGGGCTCGGTCGGGGAGCTGTTTTTT. This gives the protein CASSLEGSVGELFF. This sequence joins TRBV7-2 and TRBJ2-2; D is uncertain. V dropped 1 base and J dropped 7 bases, with 10 bases sitting between them. This CDR3 has 14 residues. Germline-derived CDR1 and CDR2 are SGHTA and FQGNSA.

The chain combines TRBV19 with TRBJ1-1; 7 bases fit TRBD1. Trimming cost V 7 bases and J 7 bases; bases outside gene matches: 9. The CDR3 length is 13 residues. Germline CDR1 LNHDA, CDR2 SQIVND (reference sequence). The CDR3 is CASTLIGGDEAFF. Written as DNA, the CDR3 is TGTGCCAGTACCCTAATAGGGGGCGATGAAGCTTTCTTT. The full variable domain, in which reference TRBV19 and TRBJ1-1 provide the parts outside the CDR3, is DGGITQSPKYLFRKEGQNVTLSCEQNLNHDAMYWYRQDPGQGLRLIYYSQIVNDFQKGDIAEGYSVSREKKESFPLTVTSAQKNPTAFYLCASTLIGGDEAFFGQGTRLTVV.

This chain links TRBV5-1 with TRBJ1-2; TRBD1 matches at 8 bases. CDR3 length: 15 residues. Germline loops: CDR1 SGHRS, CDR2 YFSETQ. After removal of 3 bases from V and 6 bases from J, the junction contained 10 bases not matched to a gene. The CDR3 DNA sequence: TGCGCCAGCAGCTGGGAAAACTCACAGGGGGATGGCTACACCTTC. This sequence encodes CASSWENSQGDGYTF.

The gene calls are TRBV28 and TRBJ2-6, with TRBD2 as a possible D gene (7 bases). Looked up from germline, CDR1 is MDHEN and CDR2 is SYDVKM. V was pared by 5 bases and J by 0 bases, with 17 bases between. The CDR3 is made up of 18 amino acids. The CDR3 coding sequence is TGTGCCAGCAGTGACATTGGGGGGGGCCACTCTGGGGCCAACGTCCTGACTTTC. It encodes CASSDIGGGHSGANVLTF.

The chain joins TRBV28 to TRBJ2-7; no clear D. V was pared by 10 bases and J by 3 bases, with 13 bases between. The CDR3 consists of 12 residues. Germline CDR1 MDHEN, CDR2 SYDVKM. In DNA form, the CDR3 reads TGTGCCACCACCCCTAACAACTACGAGCAGTACTTC. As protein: CATTPNNYEQYF.

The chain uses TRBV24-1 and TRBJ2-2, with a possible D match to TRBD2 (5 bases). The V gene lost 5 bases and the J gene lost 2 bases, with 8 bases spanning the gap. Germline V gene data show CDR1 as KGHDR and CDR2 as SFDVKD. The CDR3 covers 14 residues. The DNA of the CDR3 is TGTGCCACCAGTGGCCCGGGAAACACCGGGGAGCTGTTTTTT. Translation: CATSGPGNTGELFF.

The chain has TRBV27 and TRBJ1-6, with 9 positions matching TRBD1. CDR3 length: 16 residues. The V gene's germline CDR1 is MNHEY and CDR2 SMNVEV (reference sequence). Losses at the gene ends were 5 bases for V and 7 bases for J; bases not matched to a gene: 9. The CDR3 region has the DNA TGTGCCAGCAGTCCAAGCCGGACAGGGGCCAATTCACCCCTCCACTTT. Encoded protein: CASSPSRTGANSPLHF.